These 17 T cell receptor beta chains were all obtained from the same sample, sequenced in a study of shared T cell receptors in the human thymus. Profiling relied on immunoSEQ multiplex PCR, and the TCRdb table lists in-frame clones only, not all of them. Found here are 600,000 or so clones, around 87% of them singletons; the top ten hold 0.0094%. These same data were also listed under a study on human thymus T cells.

Sequencing was carried out using thymocytes. The receptors were sampled from a boy in the first two years of life with a congenital heart defect.

This chain joins TRBV7-2 and TRBJ2-1, with 13 positions matching TRBD2. J gave up 8 bases and V 4 bases, and 8 bases lay outside the gene matches. This CDR3 has 16 residues. Germline lookup yields CDR1 SGHTA and CDR2 FQGNSA. For the CDR3, the DNA is TGTGCCAGCAGCTACGGACTAGCGGGAGTAAGGGATGAGCAGTTCTTC. This encodes CASSYGLAGVRDEQFF. Full variable domain (missing parts from reference TRBV7-2 and TRBJ2-1): GAGVSQSPSNKVTEKGKDVELRCDPISGHTALYWYRQSLGQGLEFLIYFQGNSAPDKSGLPSDRFSAERTGGSVSTLTIQRTQQEDSAVYLCASSYGLAGVRDEQFFGPGTRLTVL.

CDR3: CASSFWAELNTEAFF. In DNA form, the CDR3 reads TGTGCCAGCAGCTTCTGGGCAGAGCTGAACACTGAAGCTTTCTTT. The rearrangement joins TRBV11-1 to TRBJ1-1; D unclear. The CDR3 loop spans 15 amino acids. CDR1 and CDR2 (germline): SGHAT, FQDESV (reference sequence). V shed 3 bases and J shed 0 bases, with 11 bases lying between them.

This clone has just a few counts. The rearrangement uses TRBV19 and TRBJ2-2, with 7 nucleotides matching TRBD1. Germline V gene lookup returns CDR1 LNHDA and CDR2 SQIVND (reference sequence). There are 17 residues in the CDR3. The J segment lost 8 bases and the V segment lost 3 bases, leaving 15 bases of the junction unmatched. The chain's CDR3 is CASSISATGQGSGELFF. In DNA form, the CDR3 reads TGTGCCAGTAGTATTTCCGCGACAGGGCAGGGATCTGGGGAGCTGTTTTTT.

The V gene is TRBV4-1, the J gene TRBJ2-2, with D unresolved. Trimming took off 4 bases at V and 6 bases at J, with 12 bases between the two ends. Looked up from germline, CDR1 is MGHRA and CDR2 is YSYEKL. The CDR3 is 14 residues long. In nucleotides, the CDR3 is TGCGCCAGCAGCCGGGCCCTACTCGCCGGGGAGCTGTTTTTT. Encoded protein: CASSRALLAGELFF.

CDR3 sequence (DNA): TGTGCCAGCAGCTTCCGAGACTGGAACTACGAGCAGTACTTC. Translating gives CASSFRDWNYEQYF. The rearrangement links TRBV5-6 to TRBJ2-7; D is uncertain. The germline V and J ends were trimmed by 2 bases and 3 bases, with 12 bases remaining between them. CDR1 and CDR2 (germline): SGHDT, YYEEEE. The CDR3 is 14 amino acids. Using reference TRBV5-6 and TRBJ2-7 for the parts outside the CDR3, the full variable domain is DAGVTQSPTHLIKTRGQQVTLRCSPKSGHDTVSWYQQALGQGPQFIFQYYEEEERQRGNFPDRFSGHQFPNYSSELNVNALLLGDSALYLCASSFRDWNYEQYFGPGTRLTVT.

J is TRBJ2-4 and V is TRBV7-2; D remains unclear. The germline CDR1 and CDR2 sequences are SGHTA and FQGNSA. V gave up 5 bases and J gave up 8 bases, with 10 bases separating them. This CDR3 region has 12 residues. CDR3 nucleotide sequence: TGTGCCAGCAGCCCCCGAGGAGACATTCAGTACTTC. Translated, it gives CASSPRGDIQYF.

The rearrangement links TRBV4-3 to TRBJ2-1; 7 nucleotides agree with TRBD2. Germline trimming cut 0 bases from V and 2 bases from J; bases unmatched to any gene: 4. This CDR3 is 16 amino acids long. Germline V gene data show CDR1 as LGHNA and CDR2 as YSLEER. The CDR3 is CASSQDLAGAYNEQFF. DNA of the CDR3: TGCGCCAGCAGCCAAGATTTGGCGGGGGCCTACAATGAGCAGTTCTTC.

Remarks on this clone: Mismatch with germline at one junction end may stem from a read error. The chain uses TRBV5-6 and TRBJ2-7; maybe TRBD1 (6 bases). CDR1 is SGHDT and CDR2 is YYEEEE in the germline V gene. This CDR3 has 18 residues. The CDR3 loop is CASSSRDTPHRTSHEQYF. The CDR3 coding sequence is TGTGCCAGCAGCTCTCGGGACACCCCTCACCGGACCTCCCACGAGCAGTACTTC.

This rearrangement joins TRBV29-1 to TRBJ1-2; possibly TRBD1 for D (5 bases). The V gene's germline CDR1 is SQVTM and CDR2 ANQGSEA. The CDR3 consists of 14 residues. V was clipped by 3 bases and J by 4 bases, with 15 bases between them. CDR3 in amino acids: CSVDGVGGTYGYTF. In nucleotides, the CDR3 is TGCAGCGTTGATGGGGTCGGGGGAACCTATGGCTACACCTTC.

The chain uses TRBV4-1 and TRBJ2-1; 11 nucleotides agree with TRBD2. Germline trimming cut 0 bases from V and 7 bases from J; bases unmatched to any gene: 5. CDR1 MGHRA and CDR2 YSYEKL come from the germline V gene. The CDR3 sequence is 16 residues long. The CDR3 loop is CASSQEGLAEPNEQFF. CDR3 DNA: TGCGCCAGCAGCCAAGAGGGACTAGCGGAACCGAATGAGCAGTTCTTC.

The rearrangement links TRBV4-1 to TRBJ2-5, with TRBD2 identical over 16 bases. Germline CDR1 is MGHRA and CDR2 is YSYEKL. The CDR3 consists of 19 residues. J gave up 5 bases and V 4 bases, and 13 bases lay outside the gene matches. The CDR3 protein is CASSLPNGTSGRVMETQYF. In nucleotides, the CDR3 is TGCGCCAGCAGCCTACCAAATGGGACTAGCGGGAGGGTGATGGAGACCCAGTACTTC.

V gene TRBV20-1 combines with J gene TRBJ2-1; TRBD2 might be the D (5 bases). This CDR3 is 11 amino acids long. V dropped 3 bases and J dropped 12 bases, with 12 bases sitting between them. Germline V lookup: CDR1 DFQATT, CDR2 SNEGSKA (reference sequence). The CDR3 protein is CSASLGDSQFF. For the CDR3, the DNA is TGCAGTGCTAGTTTGGGAGACTCGCAGTTCTTC.

The rearrangement links TRBV7-2 to TRBJ2-3; 10 bases map to TRBD2. CDR1 SGHTA and CDR2 FQGNSA come from the germline V gene. V gave up 3 bases and J gave up 5 bases; unmatched junction bases: 2. The CDR3 runs to 14 residues. The CDR3 coding sequence is TGTGCCAGCAGCTTGCCTAGCGGGAGAGATACGCAGTATTTT. This codes for CASSLPSGRDTQYF.

Details on this clone: At the DNA level, this CDR3 is encoded by other sequences in the same sample as well. This chain connects TRBV9 to TRBJ1-1; no firm D call. Germline assignment: CDR1 SGDLS and CDR2 YYNGEE. The V gene lost 0 bases and the J gene lost 1 base, with 4 bases spanning the gap. The CDR3 spans 13 residues. CDR3 coding DNA: TGTGCCAGCAGCGTAGGGGCGAACACTGAAGCTTTCTTT. Translated, it gives CASSVGANTEAFF.

This chain links TRBV6-1 with TRBJ1-1, with D possibly matching TRBD1 (5 bases). Trimming cost V 7 bases and J 5 bases, with 20 bases left between them. The CDR3 is 15 residues long. Germline-derived CDR1 and CDR2 are MNHNS and SASEGT. The CDR3 spells CASIPRSQGRTEAFF. The CDR3 DNA is TGTGCCAGCATCCCTAGGTCGCAGGGAAGGACTGAAGCTTTCTTT.

This chain connects TRBV29-1 to TRBJ2-1; D is undetermined. V shed 4 bases and J shed 9 bases, with 13 bases lying between them. The germline V gene has CDR1 SQVTM and CDR2 ANQGSEA. There are 12 residues in the CDR3. CDR3 amino acids: CSVVVYFGEQFF. The CDR3 DNA follows: TGCAGCGTTGTTGTCTACTTCGGTGAGCAGTTCTTC.

On this clone: At one of its ends the junction is not consistent with the germline gene, which may arise from a read error. This same CDR3 is encoded by further DNA sequences in the sample. J is TRBJ1-6 and V is TRBV5-1; TRBD1 matches at 7 bases. The germline V gene encodes CDR1 SGHRS and CDR2 YFSETQ. The CDR3 spans 16 residues. Here the CDR3 reads CASSLGPQGKNSPLHF. The CDR3 DNA sequence: TGCGCCAGCAGCTTGGGTCCACAGGGGAAGAATTCCCCCCTCCACTTT.